What follows is one T cell receptor (beta chain) and its context. TCRdb's copy holds only in-frame clones and misses some; the assay was immunoSEQ multiplex PCR. The repertoire holds 15,000 or so clones, with roughly 77% as singletons. Patients got ipilimumab 1 mg/kg beginning 14 to 28 days post-transplant. Patients received nivolumab 3 mg/kg at weeks 1, 4, 7, 10, then fortnightly to week 26. The CDR3 totals 17 residues. Germline CDR1 and CDR2: SGHRS and YFSETQ. The V gene lost 1 base and the J gene lost 0 bases, with 15 bases spanning the gap. These data are taken from a study of ipilimumab plus nivolumab after autologous stem cell transplantation.

The chain uses TRBV5-1 and TRBJ2-3, with D tentatively TRBD2 (5 bases). The TCR comes from a male donor with diffuse large B-cell lymphoma. The material sequenced was PBMCs, taken in a trial of ipilimumab plus nivolumab as post-transplant consolidation. CDR3 in DNA: TGCGCCAGCAGCTTGCCGATAAGCGGATCTAGCACAGATACGCAGTATTTT. Protein sequence: CASSLPISGSSTDTQYF.